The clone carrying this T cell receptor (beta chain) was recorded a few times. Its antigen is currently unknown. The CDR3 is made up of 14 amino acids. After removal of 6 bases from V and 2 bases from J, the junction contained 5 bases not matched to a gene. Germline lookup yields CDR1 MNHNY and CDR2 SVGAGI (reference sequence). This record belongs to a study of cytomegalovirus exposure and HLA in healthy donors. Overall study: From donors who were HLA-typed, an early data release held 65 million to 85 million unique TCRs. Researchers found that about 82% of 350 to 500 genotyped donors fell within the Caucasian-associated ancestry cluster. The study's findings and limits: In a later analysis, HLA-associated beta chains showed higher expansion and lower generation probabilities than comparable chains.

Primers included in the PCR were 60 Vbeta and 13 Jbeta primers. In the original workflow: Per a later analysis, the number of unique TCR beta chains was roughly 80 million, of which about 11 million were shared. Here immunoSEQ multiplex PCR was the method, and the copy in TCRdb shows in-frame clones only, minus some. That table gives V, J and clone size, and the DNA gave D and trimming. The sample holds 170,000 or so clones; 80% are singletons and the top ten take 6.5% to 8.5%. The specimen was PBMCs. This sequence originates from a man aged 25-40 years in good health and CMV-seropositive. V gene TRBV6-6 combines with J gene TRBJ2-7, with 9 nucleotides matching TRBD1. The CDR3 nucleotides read TGTGCCAGCAGCGTGACAGGGGGTCCCTACGAGCAGTACTTC. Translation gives CASSVTGGPYEQYF.